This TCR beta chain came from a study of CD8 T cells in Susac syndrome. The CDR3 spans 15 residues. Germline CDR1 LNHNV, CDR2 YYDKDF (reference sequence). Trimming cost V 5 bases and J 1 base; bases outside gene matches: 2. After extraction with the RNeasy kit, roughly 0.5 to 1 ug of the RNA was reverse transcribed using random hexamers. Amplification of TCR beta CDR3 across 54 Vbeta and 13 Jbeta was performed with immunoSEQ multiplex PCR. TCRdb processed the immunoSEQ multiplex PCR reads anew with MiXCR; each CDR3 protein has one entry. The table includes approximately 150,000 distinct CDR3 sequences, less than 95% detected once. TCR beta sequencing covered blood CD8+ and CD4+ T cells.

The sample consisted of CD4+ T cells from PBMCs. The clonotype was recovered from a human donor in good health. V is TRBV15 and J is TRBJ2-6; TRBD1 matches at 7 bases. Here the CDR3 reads CATSLDRSGANVLTF. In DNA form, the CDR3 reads TGTGCCACCAGCTTGGACAGGTCTGGGGCCAACGTCCTGACTTTC.